This T cell receptor (beta chain) was identified during a study of T cell changes during pregnancy in multiple sclerosis. Clones were sequenced by immunoSEQ multiplex PCR, and TCRdb holds only the in-frame ones, with some missing. The sample yields around 97,000 clones, approximately 90% seen once. The CDR3 has 15 amino acids. With 1 base clipped from V and 4 bases from J, the junction kept 5 bases outside the gene matches. The germline CDR1 and CDR2 sequences are MGHRA and YSYEKL. This chain joins TRBV4-1 and TRBJ1-2, with 8 positions matching TRBD1. This receptor was taken from a female donor in good health, enrolled as a control in a pregnancy study. The source was peripheral blood, collected in the second trimester of pregnancy. CDR3 in DNA: TGCGCCAGCAGCCAAGCGACAGGGGATAGCTATGGCTACACCTTC. The encoded protein is CASSQATGDSYGYTF.